The 2 T cell receptor beta chains below come from one sample, sequenced in a study of T cells in lung cancer brain metastases. Assay: immunoSEQ multiplex PCR; the TCRdb copy retains only in-frame clones and omits some. The top ten hold about 5.7% of the sample, which has fewer than 5,500 clones, approximately 90% seen once. Sequenced input: tumor tissue from the primary lung tumor. The receptors derive from a woman between 50 and 59 years old with non-small cell lung cancer.

The chain has TRBV30 and TRBJ1-6, with a weak D call TRBD1 (5 bases). From germline, CDR1 is GTSNPN and CDR2 SVGIG (reference sequence). Trimming cost V 2 bases and J 7 bases, with 9 bases left between them. The CDR3 runs 13 residues. The CDR3 coding sequence is TGTGCCTGGAGTTCAGGGCTAAATTCACCCCTCCACTTT. Translated, it gives CAWSSGLNSPLHF.

This rearrangement joins TRBV5-1 to TRBJ2-1; 7 positions agree with TRBD2. V was pared by 4 bases and J by 8 bases, with 12 bases of the junction left unmatched. CDR1 is SGHRS and CDR2 is YFSETQ in the germline V gene. The CDR3 extends over 15 amino acids. CDR3 residues: CASSDRDYLAHEQFF. The CDR3 nucleotides are TGCGCCAGCAGCGACCGGGACTACCTGGCCCATGAGCAGTTCTTC.